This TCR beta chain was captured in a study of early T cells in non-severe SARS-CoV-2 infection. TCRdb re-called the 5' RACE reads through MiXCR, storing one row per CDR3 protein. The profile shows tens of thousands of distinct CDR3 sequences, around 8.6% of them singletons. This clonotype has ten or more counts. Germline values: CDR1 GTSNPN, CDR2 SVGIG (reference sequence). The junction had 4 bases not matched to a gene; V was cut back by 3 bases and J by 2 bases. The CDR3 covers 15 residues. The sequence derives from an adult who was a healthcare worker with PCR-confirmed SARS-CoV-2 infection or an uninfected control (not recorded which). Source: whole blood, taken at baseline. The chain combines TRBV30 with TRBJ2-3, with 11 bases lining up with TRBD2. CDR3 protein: CAWRKTSGTTDTQYF. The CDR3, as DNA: TGTGCCTGGAGAAAGACTAGCGGGACCACAGATACGCAGTATTTT.